This T cell receptor (beta chain) was sequenced during a study of T cell responses to AZD1222 COVID-19 vaccine. The data were produced by immunoSEQ multiplex PCR, yet TCRdb's version contains in-frame clones alone and is incomplete. The sample features about 140,000 clones, with about 2.3% in its top ten. Points on this clone: The antigen is unknown.

Germline-derived CDR1 and CDR2 are LNHDA and SQIVND (reference sequence). The CDR3 is 14 amino acids. V trimming: 6 bases; J trimming: 6 bases; junction bases outside the gene matches: 8. Notes on the study in general: Vaccination with two AZD1222 doses was followed by a rise in Spike-specific TCR breadth and depth. Unmutated variant regions reportedly attract nearly half of all spike-specific TCRs.

The clonotype was recovered from an adult in good health. This rearrangement joins TRBV19 to TRBJ2-7; the match to TRBD1 covers 10 bases. Sample: peripheral blood. The CDR3 sequence is CASSPGQGKVEQYF. CDR3 bases: TGTGCCAGTAGCCCGGGACAGGGGAAGGTCGAGCAGTACTTC.